These 23 T cell receptor beta chains share one sample of origin, sequenced in a study of cytomegalovirus exposure and HLA in healthy donors. The PCR contained 60 Vbeta and 13 Jbeta primers. Profiling relied on immunoSEQ multiplex PCR, and the TCRdb table lists in-frame clones only, not all of them. The profile covers 150,000 to 200,000 clones, with 81% appearing a single time and 4.9% taken by the ten largest. The specimen sequenced was PBMCs. Receptors originate from a woman between 18 and 29 years old in good health and CMV-seropositive.

This clone was picked up a small number of times. This chain joins TRBV19 and TRBJ1-5; TRBD1 might be the D (6 bases). Per the germline V gene, CDR1 is LNHDA and CDR2 is SQIVND (reference sequence). CDR3 length: 15 amino acids. Trimming left V 6 bases short and J 0 bases short, with 12 bases between. The CDR3 region has the DNA TGTGCCAGTAGCAGGGGCCCACATAGCAATCAGCCCCAGCATTTT. This gives the protein CASSRGPHSNQPQHF.

V gene TRBV5-6 combines with J gene TRBJ1-4, with D possibly TRBD1 on 5 matching bases. Germline V gives CDR1 SGHDT, CDR2 YYEEEE. The V gene lost 3 bases and the J gene lost 5 bases, with 17 bases spanning the gap. The CDR3 consists of 16 residues. CDR3 sequence (DNA): TGTGCCAGCAGCTATAACTGGTTGGGGGGAAATGAAAAACTGTTTTTT. Translating it yields CASSYNWLGGNEKLFF. Based on the CDR3 plus reference TRBV5-6 and TRBJ1-4, the full variable domain is DAGVTQSPTHLIKTRGQQVTLRCSPKSGHDTVSWYQQALGQGPQFIFQYYEEEERQRGNFPDRFSGHQFPNYSSELNVNALLLGDSALYLCASSYNWLGGNEKLFFGSGTQLSVL.

A single count supports this clone. The gene calls are TRBV7-2 and TRBJ1-6, with TRBD1 as a possible D gene (5 bases). The V end was cut by 1 base, the J end by 9 bases, with 13 bases between. This CDR3 contains 15 residues. Germline lookup yields CDR1 SGHTA and CDR2 FQGNSA. CDR3 in DNA: TGTGCCAGCAGCTTAGATGGGGCGGTGGGTTCACCCCTCCACTTT. Protein product: CASSLDGAVGSPLHF. Looking up the rest from reference TRBV7-2 and TRBJ1-6 gives the full variable domain: GAGVSQSPSNKVTEKGKDVELRCDPISGHTALYWYRQSLGQGLEFLIYFQGNSAPDKSGLPSDRFSAERTGGSVSTLTIQRTQQEDSAVYLCASSLDGAVGSPLHFGNGTRLTVT.

This chain connects TRBV5-6 to TRBJ2-3, with 8 bases fitting TRBD2. V lost 4 bases and J lost 6; bases outside the gene matches: 7. CDR3 length: 14 amino acids. Per germline, CDR1 SGHDT and CDR2 YYEEEE. The CDR3, as DNA: TGTGCCAGCAGCGAGGGACTAGTGGTTGATACGCAGTATTTT. This translates into CASSEGLVVDTQYF.

This clone was seen a few times. This sequence joins TRBV29-1 and TRBJ2-3; TRBD2 might be the D (5 bases). V lost 7 bases and J 2 bases, leaving 13 bases between the germline ends. Germline V gene sequence: CDR1 SQVTM, CDR2 ANQGSEA. The CDR3 totals 13 residues. The CDR3 sequence is CSASDYDTDTQYF. In DNA, the CDR3 is TGCAGCGCTTCAGACTATGACACAGATACGCAGTATTTT.

This clone was observed a few times. The chain carries TRBV5-4 and TRBJ1-1; 7 nucleotides line up with TRBD1. In germline, CDR1 is SGHNT, CDR2 YYREEE (reference sequence). V gave up 8 bases and J gave up 4 bases; unmatched junction bases: 14. The CDR3 has 15 residues. The chain's CDR3 is CASTTGTGVITEAFF. The CDR3 DNA follows: TGTGCCAGTACAACCGGTACAGGGGTGATCACTGAAGCTTTCTTT. The full variable domain, rest sourced from reference TRBV5-4 and TRBJ1-1, is ETGVTQSPTHLIKTRGQQVTLRCSSQSGHNTVSWYQQALGQGPQFIFQYYREEENGRGNFPPRFSGLQFPNYSSELNVNALELDDSALYLCASTTGTGVITEAFFGQGTRLTVV.

V usage is TRBV7-2 and J usage is TRBJ2-5, with 11 nucleotides matching TRBD2. The assigned J gene may be wrong: the sequence end matches TRBJ2-7 better. The germline V gene has CDR1 SGHTA and CDR2 FQGNSA. The CDR3 runs to 17 residues. Here the CDR3 DNA reads TGTGCCAGCAGCTTCGGGACTAGCGGAGCAGCCTCCTACGAGCAGTACTTC. Translation: CASSFGTSGAASYEQYF.

This chain links TRBV6-1 with TRBJ1-5, with D unresolved. This CDR3 has 14 residues. The germline V and J ends were trimmed by 3 bases and 8 bases, with 14 bases remaining between them. The germline gives CDR1 MNHNS, CDR2 SASEGT. The CDR3 nucleotides are TGTGCCAGCAGTGAGCCGGGAGAATCGGAGCCCCAGCATTTT. Its protein is CASSEPGESEPQHF.

V gene TRBV10-3 combines with J gene TRBJ1-1; unclear D gene. Per germline, CDR1 ENHRY and CDR2 SYGVKD. V lost 0 bases to trimming and J lost 0 bases, with 14 bases between them. The CDR3 is 17 amino acids. This CDR3 is CAISESNGVSMNTEAFF. Here the CDR3 DNA reads TGTGCCATCAGTGAGTCGAATGGAGTATCAATGAACACTGAAGCTTTCTTT.

The rearrangement uses TRBV6-5 and TRBJ1-1; 9 positions agree with TRBD1. V trimming: 0 bases; J trimming: 10 bases; junction bases outside the gene matches: 3. The CDR3 loop spans 13 amino acids. The germline CDR1 and CDR2 sequences are MNHEY and SVGAGI. CDR3 region: CASSYSWTGAAFF. CDR3 coding DNA: TGTGCCAGCAGTTACTCGTGGACAGGGGCAGCTTTCTTT.

The chain uses TRBV15 and TRBJ1-4; D gene uncertain. Deletions cut 6 bases from V and 9 bases from J, with 11 bases between. This CDR3 contains 12 residues. In germline, CDR1 is LNHNV, CDR2 YYDKDF (reference sequence). CDR3 amino acids: CATRREAKKLFF. The CDR3 DNA follows: TGTGCCACCAGGAGGGAGGCGAAAAAACTGTTTTTT. Combining the CDR3 with reference TRBV15 and TRBJ1-4 gives the whole variable domain DAMVIQNPRYQVTQFGKPVTLSCSQTLNHNVMYWYQQKSSQAPKLLFHYYDKDFNNEADTPDNFQSRRPNTSFCFLDIRSPGLGDTAMYLCATRREAKKLFFGSGTQLSVL.

The CDR3 nucleotides read TGTGCCAGCGAGGAGACCCAGTACTTC. Encoded protein: CASEETQYF. V and J are TRBV7-9 and TRBJ2-5; D unclear. CDR3 size: 9 residues. Germline V gene data show CDR1 as SEHNR and CDR2 as FQNEAQ (reference sequence). V was clipped by 8 bases and J by 5 bases, with 3 bases between them.

This chain joins TRBV28 and TRBJ1-2; 7 bases fit TRBD1. This CDR3 spans 15 amino acids. Germline assignment: CDR1 MDHEN and CDR2 SYDVKM. V was pared by 3 bases and J by 2 bases, with 6 bases of the junction left unmatched. The CDR3 region has the DNA TGTGCCAGCAGTTTCCGGGACAGTCCGAACTATGGCTACACCTTC. It yields the protein CASSFRDSPNYGYTF.

This clone was observed a few times. V usage is TRBV11-2 and J usage is TRBJ2-5, with a possible D match to TRBD1 (5 bases). The V gene lost 6 bases and the J gene lost 2 bases, with 16 bases spanning the gap. The CDR3 runs to 15 residues. CDR1 is SGHAT and CDR2 is FQNNGV in the germline V gene. The CDR3 spells CASRDGAPMQETQYF. DNA for the CDR3: TGTGCCAGCAGGGATGGGGCACCGATGCAAGAGACCCAGTACTTC.

The chain joins TRBV5-1 to TRBJ1-6, with a tentative D call TRBD1 (5 bases). V dropped 4 bases and J dropped 5 bases, with 13 bases sitting between them. Per the germline V gene, CDR1 is SGHRS and CDR2 is YFSETQ. The CDR3 is made up of 15 amino acids. Here the CDR3 DNA reads TGCGCCAGCAGCAACTGGACACCGGATAATTCACCCCTCCACTTT. Protein: CASSNWTPDNSPLHF.

This clone was observed a single time. The V gene is TRBV7-8, the J gene TRBJ2-3; D is possibly TRBD2 (5 bases). The CDR3 sequence is 14 residues long. Germline-derived CDR1 and CDR2 are SGHVS and FQNEAQ. V was cut by 3 bases and J by 2 bases, with 9 bases left in between. CDR3 in amino acids: CASSFVGDTDTQYF. The CDR3 DNA sequence: TGTGCCAGCAGCTTCGTCGGGGACACAGATACGCAGTATTTT.

The chain carries TRBV11-2 and TRBJ1-6; TRBD1 might be the D (6 bases). CDR1 is SGHAT, CDR2 FQNNGV, per germline. This CDR3 region has 17 residues. Trimming took off 2 bases at V and 9 bases at J, with 20 bases between the two ends. The CDR3 nucleotides read TGTGCCAGCAGCTTATCTACTCCTGCCAGGGGCACTTCACCCCTCCACTTT. It encodes CASSLSTPARGTSPLHF.

The chain employs TRBV7-9 and TRBJ1-2, with a tentative D call TRBD1 (5 bases). Trimming removed 1 base at V and 5 bases at J, with 17 bases between. Germline V gene data show CDR1 as SEHNR and CDR2 as FQNEAQ (reference sequence). The CDR3 is 16 residues long. CDR3 nucleotides: TGTGCCAGCAGCTTAGTTGGAGGGGCAGGATCGTATGGCTACACCTTC. Protein: CASSLVGGAGSYGYTF. Full variable domain (remainder filled in from reference TRBV7-9 and TRBJ1-2): DTGVSQNPRHKITKRGQNVTFRCDPISEHNRLYWYRQTLGQGPEFLTYFQNEAQLEKSRLLSDRFSAERPKGSFSTLEIQRTEQGDSAMYLCASSLVGGAGSYGYTFGSGTRLTVV.

This clone was picked up one time. V usage is TRBV5-1 and J usage is TRBJ2-3; 7 nucleotides match TRBD2. V was pared by 1 base and J by 5 bases, with 10 bases of the junction left unmatched. CDR1 SGHRS and CDR2 YFSETQ come from the germline V gene. The CDR3 is made up of 16 amino acids. CDR3 DNA sequence: TGCGCCAGCAGCTTGCCCACTAGCGAGTTGGGAGATACGCAGTATTTT. Amino acids: CASSLPTSELGDTQYF.

This chain links TRBV5-6 with TRBJ2-7; 11 bases line up with TRBD2. Germline loops: CDR1 SGHDT, CDR2 YYEEEE. Trimming cost V 4 bases and J 7 bases; bases outside gene matches: 10. The CDR3 totals 15 residues. In DNA form, the CDR3 reads TGTGCCAGCAGCGGGGGACTAGCGGAACCTAGTGAGCAGTACTTC. Translated, it gives CASSGGLAEPSEQYF.

The V and J genes are TRBV7-7 and TRBJ2-6, with TRBD1 matching over 11 bases. The CDR3 is 17 residues long. Trimming took 6 bases from V and 1 from J; bases not matched to a gene: 5. Germline-derived CDR1 and CDR2 are SSHAT and FNYEAQ (reference sequence). CDR3 bases: TGTGCCAGCAGTCAAGGGACAGGGGGATCTGGGGCCAACGTCCTGACTTTC. This gives the protein CASSQGTGGSGANVLTF.

The genes are TRBV19 and TRBJ2-5, with D perhaps TRBD1 (6 bases). The V end lost 3 bases, the J end lost 9 bases, and 14 bases lay between the germline ends. Germline V gene sequence: CDR1 LNHDA, CDR2 SQIVND (reference sequence). The CDR3 contains 13 residues. The CDR3 DNA follows: TGTGCCAGTAGTATTGGGGACAAGCAGGCCCAGTACTTC. This translates into CASSIGDKQAQYF.

This chain joins TRBV29-1 and TRBJ2-3; 7 bases agree with TRBD1. V lost 5 bases to trimming and J lost 4 bases; unmatched junction nucleotides: 12. The CDR3 length is 15 residues. Germline V CDR1 and CDR2: SQVTM, ANQGSEA. CDR3 DNA sequence: TGCAGCGTTTCCGAAAACAGGGGAACCCCAGATACGCAGTATTTT. Its protein product is CSVSENRGTPDTQYF.